This T cell receptor (beta chain) emerged from a study of shared clonotypes between healthy human individuals. Repertoires were generated with immunoSEQ multiplex PCR, while TCRdb's copy carries only in-frame clones and drops some. The profile shows over a million clones, more than 75% of them singletons. The germline V and J ends were trimmed by 4 bases and 2 bases, with 19 bases remaining between them. This CDR3 has 16 residues. The germline gives CDR1 SGHRS, CDR2 YFSETQ. The sequenced material came from memory CD4+ T cells from PBMCs. Subset in this sample: CD45RA-negative fraction. The V call is TRBV5-1, the J call TRBJ2-7; the D gene could be TRBD1 or TRBD2 (5 bases each). The receptor was derived from a man between 18 and 35 years old in good health. Some clones in this sample may be carry-over from other donors' samples. The CDR3 protein is CASSTTGTAFPYEQYF. In DNA form, the CDR3 reads TGCGCCAGCAGCACCACCGGGACCGCTTTCCCCTACGAGCAGTACTTC.